These 29 T cell receptor beta chains share one sample of origin, sequenced in a study of T-cell reconstitution after alpha-beta-depleted transplantation in children. During its preparation, the TCRbeta library received unique molecular identifiers. TCRdb reanalysed the PCR reads using MiXCR and keeps one entry per CDR3 protein. Seen here are approximately 430,000 distinct CDR3 sequences, 15% to 20% observed once, and the top ten hold just under 30%. Sequencing was performed on PBMCs, mostly from graft donor cells, taken 360 days after TCRalphabeta/CD19-depleted stem cell transplant. All receptors come from a boy under three years old who had a stem cell transplant for Wiskott-Aldrich syndrome, so the T cells may come from the graft donor.

This clonotype was seen only a few times. The rearrangement joins TRBV4-2 to TRBJ2-5; the D gene could be TRBD1 or TRBD2 (5 bases each). Trimming removed 1 base from V and 2 bases from J, with 8 bases in between. Per the germline V gene, CDR1 is LGHNA and CDR2 is YNFKEQ. The CDR3 contains 14 residues. Here the CDR3 DNA reads TGTGCCAGCAGCCAAGGGTGGGGGCAAGAGACCCAGTACTTC. Amino acids: CASSQGWGQETQYF.

This clonotype was seen a few times. The chain combines TRBV12-3 or TRBV12-4 with TRBJ2-7; D gene ambiguous. The CDR3 is 14 residues long. V gave up 6 bases and J gave up 9 bases, with 21 bases separating them. This CDR3 reads CASSPPRPHTWQYF. The CDR3 region has the DNA TGTGCCAGCAGCCCGCCTAGGCCCCATACCTGGCAGTACTTC.

The chain uses TRBV13 and TRBJ1-1; D is ambiguous. The CDR3 is made up of 14 amino acids. Trimming stripped 5 bases from V and 1 base from J, with 11 bases between. CDR1 and CDR2 from the germline V gene are PRHDT and FYEKMQ (reference sequence). The CDR3 loop is CASSPRPGNTEAFF. The CDR3 nucleotides are TGTGCCAGCAGCCCACGACCAGGGAACACTGAAGCTTTCTTT.

This rearrangement joins TRBV28 to TRBJ2-2; maybe TRBD1 (5 bases). V lost 2 bases, J lost 4 bases, and 11 bases lay in between. The length of the CDR3 is 15 residues. Per germline, CDR1 MDHEN and CDR2 SYDVKM. The CDR3 region is CASSLGHFPTGELFF. CDR3 bases: TGTGCCAGCAGTTTAGGACACTTCCCCACCGGGGAGCTGTTTTTT. The full variable domain, rest sourced from reference TRBV28 and TRBJ2-2, is DVKVTQSSRYLVKRTGEKVFLECVQDMDHENMFWYRQDPGLGLRLIYFSYDVKMKEKGDIPEGYSVSREKKERFSLILESASTNQTSMYLCASSLGHFPTGELFFGEGSRLTVL.

The J gene is TRBJ2-1, the V gene TRBV24-1; D not certain. The V gene lost 1 base and the J gene lost 1 base, with 1 base spanning the gap. The CDR3 spans 13 residues. The germline V gene encodes CDR1 KGHDR and CDR2 SFDVKD. CDR3 DNA: TGTGCCACCAGTGATTTTTCCTACAATGAGCAGTTCTTC. Translated, it gives CATSDFSYNEQFF.

The CDR3 is CASSRSSNTGELFF. CDR3 in DNA: TGTGCCAGCAGCCGAAGTTCGAACACCGGGGAGCTGTTTTTT. The chain employs TRBV11-3 and TRBJ2-2, with D uncertain. The ends were cut back, 5 bases at V and 0 bases at J, with 7 bases in the middle. The CDR3 runs 14 residues. From germline, CDR1 is SGHNT and CDR2 YENEEA.

This clonotype has only a few counts. V gene TRBV28 combines with J gene TRBJ2-3, with 9 bases aligning to TRBD1. The CDR3 consists of 14 residues. Germline CDR1 reads MDHEN; CDR2 reads SYDVKM. J was trimmed by 8 bases and V by 3 bases; bases with no gene match: 6. In nucleotides, the CDR3 is TGTGCCAGCAGTTTCGGGACAGGGCGGGGTACGCAGTATTTT. It encodes CASSFGTGRGTQYF.

The chain carries TRBV24-1 and TRBJ2-3, with 7 nucleotides matching TRBD1. The ends lost 2 bases at V and 5 bases at J; junction bases unmatched: 6. The length of the CDR3 is 15 residues. Germline loops: CDR1 KGHDR, CDR2 SFDVKD. The CDR3 loop reads CATSDSRGPLDTQYF. In DNA form, the CDR3 reads TGTGCCACCAGTGATTCAAGGGGGCCTCTAGATACGCAGTATTTT.

The CDR3, as DNA: TGTGCCAGCAGCCAAGCAGCGGGGGGTTACACCGGGGAGCTGTTTTTT. As protein: CASSQAAGGYTGELFF. V gene TRBV4-2 combines with J gene TRBJ2-2, with TRBD2 identical over 9 bases. Germline CDR1 is LGHNA and CDR2 is YNFKEQ. This CDR3 spans 16 amino acids. V was pared by 1 base and J by 3 bases, with 3 bases of the junction left unmatched.

The chain uses TRBV5-1 and TRBJ1-1; weak D call: TRBD1 (5 bases). The V gene lost 0 bases and the J gene lost 3 bases, with 12 bases spanning the gap. Germline V gene sequence: CDR1 SGHRS, CDR2 YFSETQ. The CDR3 consists of 15 residues. Here the CDR3 reads CASSLAGDGYTEAFF. In nucleotides, the CDR3 is TGCGCCAGCAGCTTGGCCGGGGACGGCTACACTGAAGCTTTCTTT.

The chain uses TRBV20-1 and TRBJ2-1; 9 bases map to TRBD2. Losses at the gene ends were 6 bases for V and 2 bases for J; bases not matched to a gene: 5. The V gene's germline CDR1 is DFQATT and CDR2 SNEGSKA (reference sequence). The CDR3 length is 14 residues. As DNA, the CDR3 is TGCAGTGCCATTAGCGGGGGCCCCTACAATGAGCAGTTCTTC. Translated, it gives CSAISGGPYNEQFF.

This clonotype occurred many times. The CDR3 DNA follows: TGCGCCAGCAGCCCGACACTGTGGGGAAACAATGAGCAGTTCTTC. This translates into CASSPTLWGNNEQFF. The chain is built from TRBV5-1 and TRBJ2-1, with D uncertain. CDR1 SGHRS and CDR2 YFSETQ come from the germline V gene. The V end was cut by 4 bases, the J end by 5 bases, with 16 bases between. CDR3 size: 15 residues.

V is TRBV6-2 or TRBV6-3 and J is TRBJ2-1; TRBD2 matches 9 bases. J was trimmed by 9 bases and V by 10 bases; bases with no gene match: 10. CDR1 and CDR2 from the germline V gene are MNHEY and SVGEGT. CDR3 length equals 13 residues. The CDR3 DNA follows: TGTGCCACCAAAGGTAGCGGGAGTGGTGAGCAGTTCTTC. As protein: CATKGSGSGEQFF.

This chain uses TRBV3-1 with TRBJ1-4, with D uncertain. The germline CDR1 and CDR2 sequences are LGHDT and YNNKEL (reference sequence). The CDR3 runs to 14 residues. V was clipped by 0 bases and J by 3 bases, with 5 bases between them. CDR3: CASSQEVANEKLFF. The CDR3 region has the DNA TGTGCCAGCAGCCAAGAGGTGGCTAATGAAAAACTGTTTTTT.

The chain combines TRBV3-1 with TRBJ2-1, with 12 bases aligning to TRBD2. CDR1 and CDR2 from the germline V gene are LGHDT and YNNKEL (reference sequence). J lost 6 bases, V lost 4 bases, and 4 bases had no gene match. The CDR3 sequence is 15 residues long. The CDR3 reads CASSRGLAGVNEQFF. CDR3 nucleotides: TGTGCCAGCAGCCGGGGACTAGCGGGTGTCAATGAGCAGTTCTTC.

The chain links TRBV20-1 to TRBJ2-7; 10 bases are shared with TRBD2. CDR1 and CDR2 (germline): DFQATT, SNEGSKA (reference sequence). CDR3 length: 14 amino acids. Trimming at V came to 3 bases and at J to 7 bases, leaving 9 bases not matched to a gene. CDR3 DNA: TGCAGTGCTAGGCGTAGCGGGGGGCTGCGTGAGCAGTACTTC. As protein: CSARRSGGLREQYF.

This clonotype was detected only a few times. J is TRBJ1-4 and V is TRBV13; D unclear. V lost 4 bases and J lost 8, with 17 bases in between. This CDR3 contains 15 residues. Germline lookup yields CDR1 PRHDT and CDR2 FYEKMQ (reference sequence). The CDR3, as DNA: TGTGCCAGCAGCTCAGGTTCGGGGTCCAAGGAAAAACTGTTTTTT. Its translation is CASSSGSGSKEKLFF.

The chain couples TRBV20-1 to TRBJ2-2; D not resolved. This CDR3 spans 14 amino acids. Trimming left V 5 bases short and J 5 bases short, with 15 bases between. Germline V gene lookup returns CDR1 DFQATT and CDR2 SNEGSKA (reference sequence). This chain's CDR3 is CSAVLAAVTGELFF. The CDR3 nucleotides read TGCAGTGCTGTCCTTGCGGCGGTGACCGGGGAGCTGTTTTTT.

This clonotype has at least ten counts. This chain connects TRBV29-1 to TRBJ2-3; D is unresolved. Trimming removed 0 bases at V and 3 bases at J, with 13 bases between. Per the germline V gene, CDR1 is SQVTM and CDR2 is ANQGSEA. The CDR3 totals 15 residues. In DNA, the CDR3 is TGCAGCGTTGAAGAGGGAAGCAGGTCTACAGATACGCAGTATTTT. Protein: CSVEEGSRSTDTQYF.

In its sample, this clonotype was seen a few times. This chain links TRBV15 with TRBJ2-1; D tentatively fits TRBD1 or TRBD2 (5 bases each). The CDR3 runs to 15 residues. V lost 4 bases to trimming and J lost 7 bases, with 17 bases between them. Germline V gene sequence: CDR1 LNHNV, CDR2 YYDKDF (reference sequence). DNA for the CDR3: TGTGCCACCAGCACTTGGGACGTAAAACTAAATGAGCAGTTCTTC. It translates to CATSTWDVKLNEQFF.

The chain is built from TRBV12-3 or TRBV12-4 and TRBJ2-7, with D perhaps given as TRBD1 or TRBD2 (5 bases each). V was pared by 5 bases and J by 4 bases, with 24 bases between. The CDR3 has 17 residues. The CDR3 DNA is TGTGCCAGCAGTCCTTCTAAAGGGACCGCCCTTCGGTACGAGCAGTACTTC. Protein product: CASSPSKGTALRYEQYF.

A few counts support this clonotype. V is TRBV24-1 and J is TRBJ2-1, with D hard to call. Trimming took off 5 bases at V and 5 bases at J, with 9 bases between the two ends. CDR1 is KGHDR, CDR2 SFDVKD, per germline. This CDR3 has 13 residues. The CDR3 protein is CATSGGRNNEQFF. The CDR3 nucleotides are TGTGCCACCAGTGGTGGCAGAAACAATGAGCAGTTCTTC.

This clonotype was observed a few times. One end of the junction fails to match germline, which may point to a read error. V is TRBV5-1 and J is TRBJ1-1, with 9 bases lining up with TRBD1. From germline, CDR1 is SGHRS and CDR2 YFSETQ. The CDR3 contains 16 residues. This chain's CDR3 is CASSLGRDRVKTEAFF. The DNA for the CDR3 is TGCGCCAGCAGCTTGGGCCGGGACAGGGTGAAGACTGAAGCTTTCTTT.

The chain is built from TRBV29-1 and TRBJ2-3, with TRBD2 matching 10 bases. CDR3 length equals 11 residues. The trim removed 7 bases at V and 11 bases at J, leaving 6 bases unmatched. The germline gives CDR1 SQVTM, CDR2 ANQGSEA. Here the CDR3 reads CSGHLAGEQYF. CDR3 coding DNA: TGCAGCGGTCACCTAGCGGGAGAGCAGTATTTT.

This clonotype occurred a few times. V is TRBV7-2 and J is TRBJ2-7; perhaps TRBD2 as D (5 bases). This CDR3 has 16 residues. Trimming left V 2 bases short and J 3 bases short, with 17 bases between. Germline lookup yields CDR1 SGHTA and CDR2 FQGNSA. CDR3 protein: CASSLSSRVFFYEQYF. The CDR3 DNA is TGTGCCAGCAGCTTAAGTTCGCGGGTTTTCTTCTACGAGCAGTACTTC.

This clonotype showed up just a few times. The chain links TRBV15 to TRBJ2-1; D unclear. The length of the CDR3 is 16 residues. The germline V gene encodes CDR1 LNHNV and CDR2 YYDKDF (reference sequence). The V end lost 0 bases, the J end lost 5 bases, and 14 bases lay between the germline ends. The CDR3 here is CATSRDHRFLDNEQFF. For the CDR3, the DNA is TGTGCCACCAGCAGAGATCATAGGTTTTTGGACAATGAGCAGTTCTTC.

This clonotype has a handful of counts. The chain carries TRBV20-1 and TRBJ2-5, with 8 nucleotides matching TRBD1. With V trimmed by 5 bases and J by 2 bases, 16 bases remained unmatched. Per the germline V gene, CDR1 is DFQATT and CDR2 is SNEGSKA (reference sequence). The CDR3 is made up of 17 amino acids. CDR3 sequence reads: CSAQDPWTGKRQETQYF. Written as DNA, the CDR3 is TGCAGTGCTCAAGACCCCTGGACAGGGAAAAGGCAAGAGACCCAGTACTTC.

Only a few counts were recorded for this clonotype. This chain links TRBV6-5 with TRBJ1-5; 8 positions match TRBD1. The CDR3 has 15 residues. Germline CDR1 reads MNHEY; CDR2 reads SVGAGI. With V trimmed by 5 bases and J by 7 bases, 10 bases remained unmatched. CDR3 sequence: CASSPGQGRDQPQHF. CDR3 DNA sequence: TGTGCCAGCAGTCCAGGACAGGGAAGGGACCAGCCCCAGCATTTT.

The chain carries TRBV11-2 and TRBJ2-4; 11 bases are a match to TRBD1. This CDR3 is built from 15 residues. The V gene end was trimmed by 4 bases and the J gene end by 6 bases; junction bases not matched to a gene: 5. Per the germline V gene, CDR1 is SGHAT and CDR2 is FQNNGV. CDR3 DNA sequence: TGTGCCAGCAGCTCCCAAGGGACAGGGGGAAACATTCAGTACTTC. As protein: CASSSQGTGGNIQYF.